The source of this T cell receptor beta chain is a study of blood T cell repertoires in COVID-19. Across the whole study: Samples of COVID-19 (acute and convalescent) were obtained from the United States, Italy and Spain. T cells, B-cell-depleted T cells, or PBMCs provided the cDNA or gDNA that served as material.

The length of the CDR3 is 14 residues. The germline V gene encodes CDR1 SGHRS and CDR2 YFSETQ. V dropped 4 bases and J dropped 1 base, with 12 bases sitting between them. Authors' analysis steps: Quantification of nucleated cells was approximated via reference gene primer amplification. Assay: immunoSEQ multiplex PCR; the TCRdb copy retains only in-frame clones and omits some. The V and J calls and clone size were taken over from that table, and D and trimming were inferred from the DNA. The data hold 110,000 to 150,000 clones, with approximately 90% observed a single time. The chain joins TRBV5-1 to TRBJ2-7; D is possibly TRBD2 (5 bases). The sequencing input was peripheral blood. The TCR sequence derives from a woman aged 55-69 years with active COVID-19. In nucleotides, the CDR3 is TGCGCCAGCAGCCTACGGACTGTTTCCTACGAGCAGTACTTC. Residues: CASSLRTVSYEQYF.